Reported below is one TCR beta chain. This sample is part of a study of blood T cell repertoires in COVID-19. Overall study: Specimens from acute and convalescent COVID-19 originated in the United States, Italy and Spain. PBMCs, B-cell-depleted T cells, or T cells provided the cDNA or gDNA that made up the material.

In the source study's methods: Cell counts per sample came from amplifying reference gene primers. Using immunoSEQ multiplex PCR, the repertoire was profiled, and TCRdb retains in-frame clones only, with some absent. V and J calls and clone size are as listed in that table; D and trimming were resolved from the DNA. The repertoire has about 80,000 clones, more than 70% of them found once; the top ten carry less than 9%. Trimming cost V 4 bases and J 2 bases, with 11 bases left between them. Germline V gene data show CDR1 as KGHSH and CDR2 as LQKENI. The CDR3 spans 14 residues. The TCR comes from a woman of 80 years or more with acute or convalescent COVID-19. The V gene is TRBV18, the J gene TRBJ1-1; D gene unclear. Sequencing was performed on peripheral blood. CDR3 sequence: CASSRAGANTEAFF. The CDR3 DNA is TGTGCCAGCTCACGAGCGGGTGCCAACACTGAAGCTTTCTTT.